The T cell receptor beta chain under discussion was sequenced for a study of shared clonotypes between healthy human individuals. For this clone: The target antigen is unknown.

CD45RA+ naive and CD45RA-negative memory subsets were separated from CD4+ cells. The germline V gene has CDR1 SEHNR and CDR2 FQNEAQ (reference sequence). Deletions cut 1 base from V and 6 bases from J, with 12 bases between. The CDR3 has 14 residues. Repertoires were generated with immunoSEQ multiplex PCR, while TCRdb's copy carries only in-frame clones and drops some. The sample contains hundreds of thousands of clones, more than 95% of which appear only once. Study results and limitations: Deeper or shallower sequencing was expected to change how clonotypes are shared among donors.

J is TRBJ1-1 and V is TRBV7-9; D is unresolved. Sequenced sample: naive CD4+ T cells sorted from blood. As for subset: CD45RA+ positively selected. This TCR came from a woman between 25 and 40 years old in good health. The CDR3 sequence: CASSLDVVGSEAFF. In DNA, the CDR3 is TGTGCCAGCAGCTTAGACGTTGTTGGGTCTGAAGCTTTCTTT.